The next 23 T cell receptor beta chains were all read from a single sample in a study of blood T cell repertoires in COVID-19. Assay: immunoSEQ multiplex PCR; the TCRdb copy retains only in-frame clones and omits some. The table lists about 210,000 clones, about 91% of them singletons. Input material: peripheral blood. Every receptor here comes from a man aged 18 to 30 with active or convalescent COVID-19.

V is TRBV5-6 and J is TRBJ2-7; 11 bases fit TRBD1. The CDR3 runs to 14 residues. Looked up from germline, CDR1 is SGHDT and CDR2 is YYEEEE. Trimming removed 4 bases from V and 6 bases from J; junction bases left unmatched: 6. The CDR3 DNA follows: TGTGCCAGCAGCGTCGGGACAGGGGGACGCGAGCAGTACTTC. Protein sequence: CASSVGTGGREQYF. The full variable domain, completed using reference TRBV5-6 and TRBJ2-7, is DAGVTQSPTHLIKTRGQQVTLRCSPKSGHDTVSWYQQALGQGPQFIFQYYEEEERQRGNFPDRFSGHQFPNYSSELNVNALLLGDSALYLCASSVGTGGREQYFGPGTRLTVT.

The chain carries TRBV19 and TRBJ2-7; tentatively, D is TRBD1 (5 bases). This CDR3 has 14 amino acids. Germline V lookup: CDR1 LNHDA, CDR2 SQIVND (reference sequence). The V end lost 1 base, the J end lost 0 bases, and 7 bases lay between the germline ends. CDR3 DNA: TGTGCCAGTAGTATAGCCAGGGACTCCTACGAGCAGTACTTC. Translated: CASSIARDSYEQYF.

V and J are TRBV5-1 and TRBJ2-7; a weak D match, TRBD2 (6 bases). The V end was cut by 4 bases, the J end by 3 bases, with 17 bases between. The CDR3 extends over 15 amino acids. Germline-derived CDR1 and CDR2 are SGHRS and YFSETQ. CDR3 sequence reads: CASSRHRDSFYEQYF. CDR3 nucleotide sequence: TGCGCCAGCAGCCGCCACCGGGACTCTTTCTACGAGCAGTACTTC.

This rearrangement joins TRBV30 to TRBJ1-5, with 10 bases fitting TRBD1. This CDR3 region has 15 residues. V lost 4 bases and J lost 5; bases outside the gene matches: 8. Germline CDR1 and CDR2: GTSNPN and SVGIG (reference sequence). CDR3 nucleotides: TGTGCCTGGACCATGAAGGGACAGGGGTATCAGCCCCAGCATTTT. It is translated as CAWTMKGQGYQPQHF.

This clone appeared a single time. This rearrangement joins TRBV7-9 to TRBJ2-3, with unresolved D. CDR1 and CDR2 from the germline V gene are SEHNR and FQNEAQ (reference sequence). This CDR3 has 13 residues. Trimming shortened V by 3 bases and J by 5 bases, and 9 bases separated the two germline ends. In DNA form, the CDR3 reads TGTGCCAGCAGCTTCTTCGGTGGAGATACGCAGTATTTT. Translating it yields CASSFFGGDTQYF. Using reference TRBV7-9 and TRBJ2-3 for the parts outside the CDR3, the full variable domain is DTGVSQNPRHKITKRGQNVTFRCDPISEHNRLYWYRQTLGQGPEFLTYFQNEAQLEKSRLLSDRFSAERPKGSFSTLEIQRTEQGDSAMYLCASSFFGGDTQYFGPGTRLTVL.

The gene calls are TRBV28 and TRBJ1-1; no clear D gene. The CDR3 is 14 residues long. The germline V gene encodes CDR1 MDHEN and CDR2 SYDVKM. V was clipped by 3 bases and J by 1 base, with 9 bases between them. The CDR3 coding sequence is TGTGCCAGCAGTTTTGGACGGGGGAACACTGAAGCTTTCTTT. The encoded protein is CASSFGRGNTEAFF.

The V and J genes are TRBV27 and TRBJ2-7; the match to TRBD1 covers 9 bases. The CDR3 sequence is 14 residues long. Germline V CDR1 and CDR2: MNHEY, SMNVEV (reference sequence). After removal of 3 bases from V and 4 bases from J, the junction contained 4 bases not matched to a gene. The CDR3 DNA reads TGTGCCAGCAGTTTCCGGGACAGGGTTTACGAGCAGTACTTC. As protein: CASSFRDRVYEQYF.

CDR3 loop: CASSRGFNEKLFF. The CDR3 nucleotides read TGTGCCAGCAGCAGGGGGTTTAATGAAAAACTGTTTTTT. The V gene is TRBV28, the J gene TRBJ1-4; TRBD1 aligns across 7 bases. There are 13 residues in the CDR3. After removal of 6 bases from V and 4 bases from J, the junction contained 2 bases not matched to a gene. Germline V gene data show CDR1 as MDHEN and CDR2 as SYDVKM. Supplemented by reference TRBV28 and TRBJ1-4, the full variable domain reads DVKVTQSSRYLVKRTGEKVFLECVQDMDHENMFWYRQDPGLGLRLIYFSYDVKMKEKGDIPEGYSVSREKKERFSLILESASTNQTSMYLCASSRGFNEKLFFGSGTQLSVL.

J is TRBJ2-7 and V is TRBV9; D possibly corresponds to TRBD2 (6 bases). The V gene lost 4 bases and the J gene lost 2 bases, with 13 bases spanning the gap. The V gene's germline CDR1 is SGDLS and CDR2 YYNGEE. This CDR3 spans 14 amino acids. The CDR3 region is CASSPQLATYEQYF. DNA of the CDR3: TGTGCCAGCAGCCCCCAGCTAGCGACCTACGAGCAGTACTTC.

This chain joins TRBV30 and TRBJ1-2, with D perhaps TRBD1 (6 bases). V lost 4 bases to trimming and J lost 4 bases, with 16 bases between them. The CDR3 has 14 amino acids. Germline V gives CDR1 GTSNPN, CDR2 SVGIG (reference sequence). In nucleotides, the CDR3 is TGTGCCTGGAACCCGACAGGAGGATTCTATGGCTACACCTTC. Translating it yields CAWNPTGGFYGYTF.

The chain links TRBV4-3 to TRBJ2-5; weak D call: TRBD2 (6 bases). V lost 1 base and J 2 bases, leaving 14 bases between the germline ends. Germline V lookup: CDR1 LGHNA, CDR2 YSLEER. CDR3 length: 16 amino acids. CDR3 region: CASSQASPSAQETQYF. Written as DNA, the CDR3 is TGCGCCAGCAGCCAAGCTAGTCCTAGCGCACAAGAGACCCAGTACTTC.

The gene calls are TRBV14 and TRBJ2-5; 10 nucleotides match TRBD2. Germline V lookup: CDR1 SGHDN, CDR2 FVKESK. Unmatched junction bases numbered 7, after V lost 5 bases and J lost 4 bases. The CDR3 extends over 15 amino acids. The CDR3 protein is CASSLLAGTRETQYF. CDR3 DNA: TGTGCCAGCAGCTTACTAGCGGGGACTAGAGAGACCCAGTACTTC.

This chain links TRBV5-4 with TRBJ1-1; 7 nucleotides agree with TRBD1. The V gene end was trimmed by 4 bases and the J gene end by 4 bases; junction bases not matched to a gene: 13. CDR1 is SGHNT and CDR2 is YYREEE in the germline V gene (reference sequence). This CDR3 is 16 amino acids long. The CDR3 protein is CASSPPRQGGSTEAFF. The DNA of the CDR3 is TGTGCCAGCAGCCCCCCCCGACAGGGTGGGAGCACTGAAGCTTTCTTT.

This clone has only one observation. This rearrangement joins TRBV30 to TRBJ1-1, with 7 bases fitting TRBD1. The germline gives CDR1 GTSNPN, CDR2 SVGIG (reference sequence). The junction had 3 bases not matched to a gene; V was cut back by 2 bases and J by 0 bases. This CDR3 is built from 14 residues. The CDR3 loop is CAWSRGQLNTEAFF. The DNA for the CDR3 is TGTGCCTGGAGTCGGGGACAGTTGAACACTGAAGCTTTCTTT.

The table lists this clone with a count of one. The rearrangement joins TRBV27 to TRBJ2-1; possibly TRBD2 for D (5 bases). CDR3 size: 15 residues. From germline, CDR1 is MNHEY and CDR2 SMNVEV (reference sequence). V gave up 4 bases and J gave up 7 bases, with 17 bases separating them. The CDR3 coding sequence is TGTGCCAGCAGTTCACGGACGGGATTCGGGAATGAGCAGTTCTTC. Amino acids: CASSSRTGFGNEQFF.

The chain joins TRBV5-1 to TRBJ2-2, with 7 nucleotides matching TRBD2. CDR3 length: 15 residues. V gave up 6 bases and J gave up 0 bases; unmatched junction bases: 5. The germline V gene has CDR1 SGHRS and CDR2 YFSETQ. Written as DNA, the CDR3 is TGCGCCAGCACCCCGGGGGGTACGAACACCGGGGAGCTGTTTTTT. Translation gives CASTPGGTNTGELFF.

This rearrangement joins TRBV5-5 to TRBJ2-2, with 13 bases aligning to TRBD2. This CDR3 is built from 16 residues. V dropped 4 bases and J dropped 7; count of bases not matched to a gene: 7. Germline CDR1 and CDR2: SGHKS and YYEKEE (reference sequence). CDR3 in DNA: TGTGCCAGCAGCCAGCGACTAGCGGGAGGAAGCGGGGAGCTGTTTTTT. The encoded protein is CASSQRLAGGSGELFF. Based on the CDR3 plus reference TRBV5-5 and TRBJ2-2, the full variable domain is DAGVTQSPTHLIKTRGQQVTLRCSPISGHKSVSWYQQVLGQGPQFIFQYYEKEERGRGNFPDRFSARQFPNYSSELNVNALLLGDSALYLCASSQRLAGGSGELFFGEGSRLTVL.

The rearrangement links TRBV7-6 to TRBJ2-1, with 11 bases lining up with TRBD2. The CDR3 has 18 amino acids. CDR1 SGHVS and CDR2 FNYEAQ come from the germline V gene. V trimming: 1 base; J trimming: 4 bases; junction bases outside the gene matches: 9. CDR3 residues: CASSLVAGLAAQYNEQFF. CDR3 DNA: TGTGCCAGCAGCTTAGTGGCGGGACTAGCGGCCCAATACAATGAGCAGTTCTTC.

The chain has TRBV28 and TRBJ2-3, with 11 bases lining up with TRBD2. From germline, CDR1 is MDHEN and CDR2 SYDVKM. This CDR3 comprises 17 residues. The ends lost 4 bases at V and 2 bases at J; junction bases unmatched: 8. CDR3 DNA sequence: TGTGCCAGCAGTTCGCCGGGACTAGCGGACCTCACAGATACGCAGTATTTT. Its protein product is CASSSPGLADLTDTQYF.

The V and J genes are TRBV3-1 (or the pseudogene TRBV3-2) and TRBJ1-2; D is uncertain. There are 16 residues in the CDR3. Trimming took 4 bases from V and 7 from J, leaving 22 bases between them. CDR1 LGHDT and CDR2 YNNKEL come from the germline V gene (reference sequence). CDR3 in amino acids: CASSPSSKTVVSGYTF. The DNA for the CDR3 is TGTGCCAGCAGCCCCTCTTCGAAAACCGTCGTCAGTGGCTACACCTTC.

The chain carries TRBV25-1 and TRBJ1-6; perhaps TRBD1 as D (5 bases). This CDR3 contains 15 residues. Looked up from germline, CDR1 is MGHDK and CDR2 is SYGVNS. V lost 3 bases and J 10 bases, leaving 16 bases between the germline ends. The DNA of the CDR3 is TGTGCCAGCAGTGAGTGGGGGGAAGGGCGATCACCCCTCCACTTT. This translates into CASSEWGEGRSPLHF.

This clone was seen once. V usage is TRBV7-2 and J usage is TRBJ1-5; 7 positions agree with TRBD1. Germline V CDR1 and CDR2: SGHTA, FQGNSA. This CDR3 has 16 amino acids. Unmatched junction bases numbered 5, after V lost 1 base and J lost 2 bases. The CDR3 coding sequence is TGTGCCAGCAGCTTAGGGGGGACAGTTGGCAATCAGCCCCAGCATTTT. This sequence encodes CASSLGGTVGNQPQHF. Together with reference TRBV7-2 and TRBJ1-5, the CDR3 gives the full variable domain: GAGVSQSPSNKVTEKGKDVELRCDPISGHTALYWYRQSLGQGLEFLIYFQGNSAPDKSGLPSDRFSAERTGGSVSTLTIQRTQQEDSAVYLCASSLGGTVGNQPQHFGDGTRLSIL.

The J gene is TRBJ2-3, the V gene TRBV24-1; D remains ambiguous. The CDR3 sequence is 15 residues long. V was clipped by 4 bases and J by 3 bases, with 13 bases between them. In germline, CDR1 is KGHDR, CDR2 SFDVKD. Here the CDR3 DNA reads TGTGCCACCAGTGACCAAGGATACGGGACAGATACGCAGTATTTT. Amino acid sequence: CATSDQGYGTDTQYF.